These T cell receptor beta chains were read from a single sample in a study of blood T cell repertoires in COVID-19. Clones were read by immunoSEQ multiplex PCR, and TCRdb kept only the in-frame ones, dropping some. This repertoire shows some 220,000 clones, 82% found once; its top ten account for approximately 5%. The sample was peripheral blood. The origin of the receptors is a woman aged 70-85 years with COVID-19, enrolled during active disease. Both conserved end residues are part of each CDR3. Each record gives: CDR3 length, V gene, J gene, CDR3 protein.

18	TRBV4-1	TRBJ2-1	CASSQVDMGMSSYNEQFF
12	TRBV19	TRBJ2-7	CASTAGGDEQYF
14	TRBV29-1	TRBJ2-1	CSARGAGGYNEQFF
15	TRBV4-3	TRBJ2-2	CASSQARVATGELFF
14	TRBV5-1	TRBJ1-5	CASSLDNSNQPQHF
16	TRBV29-1	TRBJ2-2	CSAEGLAGSGTGELFF
15	TRBV24-1	TRBJ2-1	CATSHRDPSRNEQFF
10	TRBV6-5	TRBJ2-7	CATMSYEQYF
19	TRBV28	TRBJ1-5	CASSPPHTATRGMNQPQHF
15	TRBV7-2	TRBJ1-3	CASSLARTAGNTIYF
13	TRBV2	TRBJ1-1	CASSGRENTEAFF
14	TRBV2	TRBJ2-1	CASSEELVNNEQFF
15	TRBV21-1	TRBJ2-7	CASSSWSTGIIEQYF
15	TRBV6-5	TRBJ1-2	CASRDIPGGLGGYTF
14	TRBV6-6	TRBJ2-5	CASSPGLAGETQYF
13	TRBV19	TRBJ1-2	CASSMGSPYGYTF
16	TRBV28	TRBJ2-3	CASTLPGQGGTDTQYF
15	TRBV9	TRBJ2-3	CASSFSGASTDTQYF
14	TRBV5-1	TRBJ1-1	CASSFGQGTGEAFF
12	TRBV6-5	TRBJ2-7	CASTRAWGEQYF
17	TRBV5-6	TRBJ2-1	CASSLGRKWSSYNEQFF
14	TRBV28	TRBJ1-1	CASSRTGGLPEAFF
16	TRBV11-3	TRBJ1-1	CASSSSQGASGTEAFF
16	TRBV2	TRBJ2-2	CASSGRLAGSTGELFF
14	TRBV10-3	TRBJ2-7	CAISEGTAHYEQYF
14	TRBV19	TRBJ1-1	CASSIGWRDTEAFF
12	TRBV28	TRBJ1-1	CASSLLETEAFF
16	TRBV27	TRBJ1-5	CASSRTGAYSNQPQHF
14	TRBV5-4	TRBJ2-7	CASSPRGGAYEQYF
15	TRBV15	TRBJ2-6	CATSGGTGGPNVLTF
13	TRBV5-4	TRBJ2-5	CASTRRQEETQYF
12	TRBV28	TRBJ2-2	CASSSVGRELFF
13	TRBV7-2	TRBJ1-4	CASSLVPLEKLFF
14	TRBV5-1	TRBJ2-2	CASSLPQFGGELFF
14	TRBV3-1/TRBV3-2	TRBJ2-7	CASRPSGTSAEQYF
16	TRBV4-1	TRBJ2-3	CASSQWTSGSSDTQYF
14	TRBV4-1	TRBJ2-7	CASSLSGELYEQYF
13	TRBV10-3	TRBJ1-2	CAISSQGNYGYTF
17	TRBV28	TRBJ1-2	CASSLLGQGALNYGYTF
14	TRBV5-8	TRBJ1-1	CASSFTRVGREAFF
12	TRBV30	TRBJ1-1	CAWTEMNTEAFF
15	TRBV10-3	TRBJ1-2	CAISESTQGIYGYTF
13	TRBV19	TRBJ1-1	CASRRDGIGEAFF
16	TRBV19	TRBJ1-5	CASTIEGGGGNQPQHF
16	TRBV5-1	TRBJ2-7	CASSLLARGNAYEQYF
15	TRBV5-1	TRBJ2-1	CASRRTGDNYNEQFF
14	TRBV6-2/TRBV6-3	TRBJ1-3	CASSPHHSGNTIYF
15	TRBV28	TRBJ2-3	CASSHQSSGRGTQYF
15	TRBV7-3	TRBJ2-1	CASSLTSGRKNEQFF
13	TRBV18	TRBJ2-5	CASSGQGQETQYF
17	TRBV10-1	TRBJ2-2	CASSARASGTNTGELFF
13	TRBV5-1	TRBJ2-1	CASSLEGQSNQFF
18	TRBV3-1/TRBV3-2	TRBJ2-4	CASSQDFGTGEAKNIQYF
13	TRBV19	TRBJ1-2	CASQYTRGYGYTF
15	TRBV18	TRBJ1-1	CASSPGQGLGTEAFF
14	TRBV7-7	TRBJ2-5	CASSKRLFQETQYF
17	TRBV18	TRBJ2-7	CASSPSRDRGYTYEQYF
15	TRBV19	TRBJ2-5	CASSTRTEKEETQYF